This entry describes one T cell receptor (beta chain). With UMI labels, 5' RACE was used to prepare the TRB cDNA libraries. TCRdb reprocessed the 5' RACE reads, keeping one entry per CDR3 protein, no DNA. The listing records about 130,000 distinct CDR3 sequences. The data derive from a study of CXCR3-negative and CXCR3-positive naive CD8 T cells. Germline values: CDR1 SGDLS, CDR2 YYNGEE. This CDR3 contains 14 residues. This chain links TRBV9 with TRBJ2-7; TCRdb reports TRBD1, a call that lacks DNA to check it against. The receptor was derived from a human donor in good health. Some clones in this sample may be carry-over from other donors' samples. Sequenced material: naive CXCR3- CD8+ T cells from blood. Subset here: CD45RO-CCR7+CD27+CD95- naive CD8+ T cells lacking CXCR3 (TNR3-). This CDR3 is CASSVFGGIDEQYF.